The present entry profiles one T cell receptor (beta chain) with its context. This sample was included in a study of monozygotic twins with inflammatory bowel disease. The germline CDR1 and CDR2 sequences are SGHTA and FQGNSA. The CDR3 has 15 residues. TCRdb reprocessed the 5' RACE reads, keeping one entry per CDR3 protein, no DNA. The table gives about 380,000 distinct CDR3 sequences; the top ten clones make up 2.6% of it. Material for sequencing was blood. The clonotype comes from a human donor with ulcerative colitis or Crohn's disease, or a healthy co-twin of an affected twin (not recorded which). This sequence joins TRBV7-2 and TRBJ2-5; TCRdb returns TRBD1, unconfirmable since there is no DNA. This chain's CDR3 is CASSSEGGLQETQYF.